These 5 T cell receptor beta chains originate from one sample sequenced in a study of beta chain features in type 1 diabetes. The entirety of the isolated RNA underwent reverse transcription, so expressed TCRB transcripts were sequenced. The protocol was immunoSEQ multiplex PCR, while the TCRdb copy is restricted to in-frame clones and leaves out a portion. The sample contains approximately 18,000 clones, about 50% of which appear only once. Sequencing was carried out using stem cell memory CD4+ T cells from blood. The receptors originated from a man aged 18 to 29 in good health.

This chain connects TRBV7-2 to TRBJ2-7, with TRBD1 identical over 11 bases. The V gene end was trimmed by 3 bases and the J gene end by 6 bases; junction bases not matched to a gene: 4. Germline CDR1 reads SGHTA; CDR2 reads FQGNSA. The CDR3 is 14 residues long. In DNA, the CDR3 is TGTGCCAGCAGCTTCGGACAGGGGGCTCGCGAGCAGTACTTC. This translates into CASSFGQGAREQYF.

The chain combines TRBV18 with TRBJ2-5; D gene unclear. The CDR3 is made up of 11 amino acids. Trimming shortened V by 6 bases and J by 3 bases, and 5 bases separated the two germline ends. Germline V gene data show CDR1 as KGHSH and CDR2 as LQKENI. This CDR3 reads CASSLEETQYF. The CDR3 bases are TGTGCCAGCTCCCTTGAAGAGACCCAGTACTTC. The full variable domain, its missing parts supplied by reference TRBV18 and TRBJ2-5, is NAGVMQNPRHLVRRRGQEARLRCSPMKGHSHVYWYRQLPEEGLKFMVYLQKENIIDESGMPKERFSAEFPKEGPSILRIQQVVRGDSAAYFCASSLEETQYFGPGTRLLVL.

This clone was picked up a small number of times. The rearrangement joins TRBV19 to TRBJ1-1; D is undetermined. There are 14 residues in the CDR3. The germline CDR1 and CDR2 sequences are LNHDA and SQIVND (reference sequence). V gave up 4 bases and J gave up 2 bases, with 11 bases separating them. CDR3 amino acids: CASSNPGDNTEAFF. The CDR3 nucleotides read TGTGCCAGTAGTAATCCGGGTGATAACACTGAAGCTTTCTTT.

By share, this clone ranks as medium-sized (0.01 to 0.1%). V gene TRBV19 combines with J gene TRBJ1-5; unclear D gene. V gave up 4 bases and J gave up 0 bases, with 7 bases separating them. The germline V gene encodes CDR1 LNHDA and CDR2 SQIVND (reference sequence). The CDR3 runs 14 residues. This CDR3 reads CASSTLNSNQPQHF. As DNA, the CDR3 is TGTGCCAGTAGTACACTTAATAGCAATCAGCCCCAGCATTTT.

This chain uses TRBV5-1 with TRBJ2-3; perhaps TRBD1 as D (6 bases). The ends were cut back, 0 bases at V and 6 bases at J, with 11 bases in the middle. From germline, CDR1 is SGHRS and CDR2 YFSETQ. The CDR3 has 14 amino acids. CDR3 in DNA: TGCGCCAGCAGCTTGGCTGGGGGCCAGGATACGCAGTATTTT. Translation gives CASSLAGGQDTQYF.